This is a list of T cell receptor beta chains from one sample in a study of OX40 agonist ivuxolimab in advanced cancers. Method: immunoSEQ multiplex PCR; TCRdb's copy keeps in-frame clones and lacks some. Here the sample spans around 63,000 clones, over 75% being singletons. Sequences were derived from CD4+ or CD8+ T cells sorted from blood, sampled in a trial of the OX40 agonist ivuxolimab. The source is an adult with an advanced solid tumor such as melanoma, head and neck, liver or kidney cancer. Both conserved end residues are part of each CDR3. The D gene is left open where the match is weak. Only part of the rows carry a size: once, few, many, or a class if the clone is expanded.

d_gene: TRBD2
j_gene: TRBJ2-1
v_gene: TRBV5-1
abundance: -
CDR3aa: CASSSGLAGETQFF
CDR3nt: TGCGCCAGCAGCTCTGGACTAGCGGGGGAGACGCAGTTCTTC

d_gene: -
j_gene: TRBJ2-1
v_gene: TRBV28
abundance: -
CDR3aa: CASSLGSRGLGNEQFF
CDR3nt: TGTGCCAGCAGTTTGGGGTCCCGGGGGCTCGGAAATGAGCAGTTCTTC

d_gene: -
j_gene: TRBJ2-7
v_gene: TRBV14
abundance: once
CDR3aa: CASSQDRRQNYEQYF
CDR3nt: TGTGCCAGCAGCCAAGATCGACGGCAGAACTACGAGCAGTACTTC

d_gene: TRBD2
j_gene: TRBJ2-1
v_gene: TRBV9
abundance: -
CDR3aa: CASSPRLAGYNEQFF
CDR3nt: TGTGCCAGCAGCCCCAGACTAGCGGGCTACAATGAGCAGTTCTTC

d_gene: -
j_gene: TRBJ2-1
v_gene: TRBV5-1
abundance: -
CDR3aa: CASSSYNEQFF
CDR3nt: TGCGCCAGCAGCTCCTACAATGAGCAGTTCTTC

d_gene: -
j_gene: TRBJ1-2
v_gene: TRBV2
abundance: -
CDR3aa: CASSQGCYGYTF
CDR3nt: TGTGCCAGCAGTCAGGGATGCTATGGCTACACCTTC

d_gene: -
j_gene: TRBJ1-5
v_gene: TRBV11-2
abundance: once
CDR3aa: CASSRMGSNQPQHF
CDR3nt: TGTGCCAGCAGTCGAATGGGAAGCAATCAGCCCCAGCATTTT

d_gene: -
j_gene: TRBJ2-1
v_gene: TRBV5-1
abundance: -
CDR3aa: CASSSLSTAYNEQFF
CDR3nt: TGCGCCAGCAGCTCCTTGAGCACGGCCTACAATGAGCAGTTCTTC

d_gene: TRBD1
j_gene: TRBJ1-1
v_gene: TRBV5-4
abundance: -
CDR3aa: CASSLPTGMGTEAFF
CDR3nt: TGTGCCAGCAGCTTACCGACAGGGATGGGGACTGAAGCTTTCTTT

d_gene: TRBD2
j_gene: TRBJ2-1
v_gene: TRBV5-1
abundance: -
CDR3aa: CASSLAGGVTYNEQFF
CDR3nt: TGCGCCAGCAGCTTAGCGGGAGGGGTTACCTACAATGAGCAGTTCTTC

d_gene: TRBD1
j_gene: TRBJ1-5
v_gene: TRBV19
abundance: few
CDR3aa: CASYPGQGRQPQHF
CDR3nt: TGTGCCAGTTACCCGGGACAGGGTCGGCAGCCCCAGCATTTT

d_gene: -
j_gene: TRBJ2-3
v_gene: TRBV4-2
abundance: -
CDR3aa: CASSQGTSTDTQYF
CDR3nt: TGTGCCAGCAGCCAAGGGACAAGCACAGATACGCAGTATTTT

d_gene: TRBD2
j_gene: TRBJ2-7
v_gene: TRBV7-3
abundance: -
CDR3aa: CASFGGAWRSYEQYF
CDR3nt: TGTGCCAGCTTCGGGGGGGCTTGGCGGTCCTACGAGCAGTACTTC

d_gene: -
j_gene: TRBJ1-3
v_gene: TRBV19
abundance: -
CDR3aa: CASSTTGLPTGNTIYF
CDR3nt: TGTGCCAGTAGTACAACAGGGCTCCCAACTGGAAACACCATATATTTT

d_gene: -
j_gene: TRBJ1-2
v_gene: TRBV28
abundance: -
CDR3aa: CASNRQQGLGGYTF
CDR3nt: TGTGCCAGCAACCGCCAACAGGGTCTGGGGGGCTACACCTTC

d_gene: -
j_gene: TRBJ2-7
v_gene: TRBV7-2
abundance: -
CDR3aa: CASSPHATGGTSKQYF
CDR3nt: TGTGCCAGCAGCCCACACGCGACAGGAGGCACCTCAAAGCAGTACTTC

d_gene: TRBD1
j_gene: TRBJ1-1
v_gene: TRBV4-1
abundance: -
CDR3aa: CASSQYGTGGKYTEAFF
CDR3nt: TGCGCCAGCAGCCAATACGGGACAGGGGGCAAATACACTGAAGCTTTCTTT

d_gene: -
j_gene: TRBJ2-3
v_gene: TRBV6-4
abundance: -
CDR3aa: CASSDSSFSTDTQYF
CDR3nt: TGTGCCAGCAGTGACTCGAGTTTTAGCACAGATACGCAGTATTTT

d_gene: -
j_gene: TRBJ1-6
v_gene: TRBV1
abundance: -
CDR3aa: CTSSPNQNDESYNSPLHF
CDR3nt: TGCACCAGCAGCCCTAACCAGAACGATGAGTCCTATAATTCACCCCTCCACTTT

d_gene: TRBD1
j_gene: TRBJ1-1
v_gene: TRBV5-1
abundance: -
CDR3aa: CASSKDRGAEAFF
CDR3nt: TGCGCCAGCAGCAAAGACAGGGGGGCTGAAGCTTTCTTT

d_gene: -
j_gene: TRBJ2-1
v_gene: TRBV7-3
abundance: once
CDR3aa: CASSSTLLARSDEQFF
CDR3nt: TGTGCCAGCAGCTCAACCTTACTAGCACGTAGTGATGAGCAGTTCTTC

d_gene: -
j_gene: TRBJ2-6
v_gene: TRBV9
abundance: -
CDR3aa: CASSPGLGRANVLTF
CDR3nt: TGTGCCAGCAGCCCGGGTTTGGGAAGGGCCAACGTCCTGACTTTC

d_gene: -
j_gene: TRBJ1-2
v_gene: TRBV6-1
abundance: -
CDR3aa: CASRTGILDYGYTF
CDR3nt: TGTGCCAGCAGAACAGGGATTTTGGACTATGGCTACACCTTC

d_gene: TRBD2
j_gene: TRBJ2-3
v_gene: TRBV6-6
abundance: -
CDR3aa: CASRSRGERGSDTQYF
CDR3nt: TGTGCCAGCAGGTCTCGGGGGGAACGAGGCTCAGATACGCAGTATTTT

d_gene: -
j_gene: TRBJ1-5
v_gene: TRBV10-2
abundance: -
CDR3aa: CASSEPFDTYQPQHF
CDR3nt: TGCGCCAGCAGTGAGCCCTTCGACACCTATCAGCCCCAGCATTTT

d_gene: TRBD1
j_gene: TRBJ2-2
v_gene: TRBV28
abundance: -
CDR3aa: CASSLGLGQSNTGELFF
CDR3nt: TGTGCCAGCAGTTTAGGGTTGGGACAGTCGAACACCGGGGAGCTGTTTTTT

d_gene: -
j_gene: TRBJ2-7
v_gene: TRBV10-1
abundance: -
CDR3aa: CASSEDYNSREQYF
CDR3nt: TGCGCCAGCAGTGAGGACTACAATAGTCGCGAGCAGTACTTC